The next 2 T cell receptor beta chains were all read from a single sample in a study of shared clonotypes between healthy human individuals. Produced via immunoSEQ multiplex PCR; TCRdb's table is partial and in-frame only. The top ten clones hold 0.37% of a sample with about 2.5 million clones, 85% to 95% of them seen once. The specimen was naive CD4+ T cells from PBMCs. Subset in this sample: CD45RA+ positively selected. All receptors derive from a man aged 18 to 30 in good health. Some clones in this sample may be carry-over from other donors' samples.

This chain uses TRBV4-1 with TRBJ2-5; D remains unclear. Germline V lookup: CDR1 MGHRA, CDR2 YSYEKL. CDR3 length: 16 amino acids. Trimming stripped 3 bases from V and 0 bases from J, with 14 bases between. This chain's CDR3 is CASSHRTDTYQETQYF. DNA of the CDR3: TGCGCCAGCAGCCACCGAACCGACACGTACCAAGAGACCCAGTACTTC.

The chain combines TRBV7-9 with TRBJ2-2; the D is unclear. Deletions cut 3 bases from V and 4 bases from J, with 9 bases between. This CDR3 is built from 14 residues. The germline V gene has CDR1 SEHNR and CDR2 FQNEAQ (reference sequence). CDR3 nucleotides: TGTGCCAGCAGCTTGCGAGTGAGCACCGGGGAGCTGTTTTTT. It translates to CASSLRVSTGELFF.